Listed below are T cell receptor beta chains from one sample, sequenced in a study of T cells in tuberculosis. Using immunoSEQ multiplex PCR, the repertoire was profiled, and TCRdb retains in-frame clones only, with some absent. The top ten hold approximately 1.5% of the sample, which has approximately 46,000 clones, about 95% seen once. This sample comprised PBMCs, obtained at tuberculosis diagnosis. The receptors originated from an adult with tuberculosis. Each CDR3 is given with its conserved first and last residue. D genes are given only for firm matches. Not every row has a clone size; where given, it reads once, few, many or a size class.

V gene	J gene	clone size	D gene	CDR3 protein	CDR3 DNA
TRBV2	TRBJ2-7	-	TRBD2	CASNGVPSGRGYEQYF	TGTGCCAGCAACGGGGTCCCTAGCGGGAGAGGGTACGAGCAGTACTTC
TRBV19	TRBJ1-1	-	TRBD1	CASRGDRGEAFF	TGTGCCAGTAGGGGGGACAGGGGTGAAGCTTTCTTT
TRBV4-1	TRBJ2-1	-	-	CASSQEASARPYNEQFF	TGCGCCAGCAGCCAAGAAGCCTCAGCGCGCCCCTACAATGAGCAGTTCTTC
TRBV4-1	TRBJ1-2	-	TRBD1	CASSQDGQGATNYGYTF	TGCGCCAGCAGCCAAGATGGACAGGGGGCTACTAACTATGGCTACACCTTC
TRBV20-1	TRBJ2-4	-	TRBD2	CSASPREVQYF	TGCAGTGCTTCCCCCCGGGAGGTTCAGTACTTC
TRBV7-9	TRBJ1-1	-	-	CASSSTPRGGTEAFF	TGTGCCAGCAGCTCCACACCTAGAGGGGGCACTGAAGCTTTCTTT
TRBV7-2	TRBJ2-5	-	TRBD2	CASTGPTSGSWGLETQYF	TGTGCCAGCACCGGACCAACAAGCGGGAGTTGGGGATTGGAGACCCAGTACTTC
TRBV27	TRBJ2-3	-	TRBD2	CASSLLPLSSGNADTQYF	TGTGCCAGCAGTTTATTACCCCTTAGTAGCGGGAACGCAGATACGCAGTATTTT
TRBV28	TRBJ1-2	-	TRBD1	CASSPPNRDRGRGYTF	TGTGCCAGCAGCCCCCCAAACCGGGACAGGGGTCGTGGCTACACCTTC
TRBV28	TRBJ2-2	-	TRBD1	CASSLRTGGLISTGELFF	TGTGCCAGCAGTTTAAGGACAGGGGGTTTGATTAGTACCGGGGAGCTGTTTTTT
TRBV25-1	TRBJ2-1	-	-	CASSGLDRGRNEQFF	TGTGCCAGCAGTGGTCTAGACAGAGGGAGGAATGAGCAGTTCTTC
TRBV10-3	TRBJ1-1	-	-	CAISESALFSEAFF	TGTGCCATCAGTGAGTCAGCGTTATTCTCCGAAGCTTTCTTT
TRBV5-1	TRBJ2-3	once	TRBD1	CASSLQGKSTDTQYF	TGCGCCAGCAGCTTACAGGGGAAGTCCACAGATACGCAGTATTTT
TRBV7-9	TRBJ2-3	once	TRBD2	CASSRTSGSTDTQYF	TGTGCCAGCAGCCGGACTAGCGGGAGCACAGATACGCAGTATTTT
TRBV5-6	TRBJ1-1	-	-	CASSRRGGSEAFF	TGTGCCAGCAGCCGCCGGGGGGGCTCTGAAGCTTTCTTT
TRBV30	TRBJ2-1	-	-	CAWSYYRSEQFF	TGTGCCTGGAGTTATTACAGGTCTGAGCAGTTCTTC
TRBV7-2	TRBJ1-2	-	-	CASSSQNRIGGYTF	TGTGCCAGCAGCTCCCAAAACAGAATAGGTGGCTACACCTTC
TRBV5-1	TRBJ2-3	-	TRBD1	CASSLPTGRDTQYF	TGCGCCAGCAGCCTGCCGACAGGGCGAGATACGCAGTATTTT